The 14 T cell receptor beta chains in this list originate from one sample, sequenced in a study of beta chain features in type 1 diabetes. Which antigens these TCRs recognize remains unknown. Study-level results: Within each of all four CD4+ subsets, Type 1 diabetes patients had TCRB CDR3s that were moderately but significantly shorter.

Expressed TCRB transcripts were sequenced because the entire RNA isolate underwent reverse transcription. Clones were sequenced by immunoSEQ multiplex PCR, and TCRdb holds only the in-frame ones, with some missing. The data show 640,000 or so clones, about an eighth seen once. Sequencing was performed on naive CD4+ T cells from blood. Receptor source: a man aged 18 to 29 with type 1 diabetes.

This clone was seen many times. As DNA, the CDR3 is TGTGCCAGCACAGGGGACACCGGGGAGCTGTTTTTT. As protein: CASTGDTGELFF. V usage is TRBV25-1 and J usage is TRBJ2-2, with D perhaps TRBD1 (6 bases). CDR3 length: 12 residues. Germline lookup yields CDR1 MGHDK and CDR2 SYGVNS. Trimming removed 7 bases at V and 3 bases at J, with 6 bases between.

The chain combines TRBV30 with TRBJ2-3, with TRBD1 identical over 7 bases. The CDR3 has 14 amino acids. The germline V gene encodes CDR1 GTSNPN and CDR2 SVGIG (reference sequence). With V trimmed by 3 bases and J by 6 bases, 9 bases remained unmatched. This CDR3 reads CAWSLTGRLDTQYF. Written as DNA, the CDR3 is TGTGCCTGGAGCCTGACAGGGAGATTGGATACGCAGTATTTT.

V is TRBV5-4 and J is TRBJ2-3, with 11 bases aligning to TRBD2. The CDR3 sequence is 18 residues long. Per germline, CDR1 SGHNT and CDR2 YYREEE (reference sequence). The ends lost 3 bases at V and 1 base at J; junction bases unmatched: 10. CDR3 sequence reads: CASSSRNSGLAGTDTQYF. The CDR3, as DNA: TGTGCCAGCAGCTCCCGAAATTCGGGACTAGCGGGCACAGATACGCAGTATTTT. The entire variable domain, with the rest obtained from reference TRBV5-4 and TRBJ2-3, is as follows: ETGVTQSPTHLIKTRGQQVTLRCSSQSGHNTVSWYQQALGQGPQFIFQYYREEENGRGNFPPRFSGLQFPNYSSELNVNALELDDSALYLCASSSRNSGLAGTDTQYFGPGTRLTVL.

This clone was counted only a few times. The chain recombines TRBV4-1 with TRBJ2-7, with a weak D call TRBD2 (5 bases). The V gene lost 1 base and the J gene lost 3 bases, with 13 bases spanning the gap. The CDR3 is 15 residues long. Germline loops: CDR1 MGHRA, CDR2 YSYEKL. The CDR3 DNA is TGCGCCAGCAGCCAAGGGACTGGTACCTTCTACGAGCAGTACTTC. This codes for CASSQGTGTFYEQYF.

This clone was counted a few times. The chain has TRBV25-1 and TRBJ1-2; 9 positions agree with TRBD1. CDR3 length: 14 amino acids. Germline trimming cut 8 bases from V and 1 base from J; bases unmatched to any gene: 5. Per the germline V gene, CDR1 is MGHDK and CDR2 is SYGVNS. CDR3: CASGGQGRNYGYTF. CDR3 DNA sequence: TGTGCCAGCGGGGGACAGGGCCGTAACTATGGCTACACCTTC.

This clone has a handful of counts. The genes are TRBV7-9 and TRBJ1-1; D uncertain. Germline CDR1 is SEHNR and CDR2 is FQNEAQ (reference sequence). Deletions cut 5 bases from V and 7 bases from J, with 11 bases between. The CDR3 extends over 12 amino acids. The CDR3 nucleotides are TGTGCCAGCAGCCCCATATTTGGTGAAGCTTTCTTT. Translating gives CASSPIFGEAFF.

As concerns this clone: The CDR3 end shows no conserved phenylalanine or tryptophan, and so a read error is likely. No DNA is shown, since the ends of the CDR3 on it are uncertain; the CDR3 is the one TCRdb lists. The V gene is TRBV6-5, the J gene TRBJ2-7; the D segment call TRBD1 is taken from the table without a DNA check. CDR1 is MNHEY and CDR2 is SVGAGI in the germline V gene. Termini included, the CDR3 measures 12 amino acids. The CDR3 sequence: CASSHRPPTGPL.

This rearrangement joins TRBV30 to TRBJ1-2; D is unclear. Germline loops: CDR1 GTSNPN, CDR2 SVGIG (reference sequence). The CDR3 is made up of 12 amino acids. Trimming took off 6 bases at V and 0 bases at J, with 8 bases between the two ends. The CDR3, as DNA: TGTGCCTGTGCGTTGTCTAACTATGGCTACACCTTC. Protein product: CACALSNYGYTF.

In this sample, this clone turned up a few times. The chain recombines TRBV6-5 with TRBJ1-2; possible D gene TRBD1, 5 bases. With 6 bases removed from V and 7 bases from J, the gap between germline ends came to 18 bases. The CDR3 loop spans 14 amino acids. Germline CDR1 reads MNHEY; CDR2 reads SVGAGI. For the CDR3, the DNA is TGTGCCAGCAGCAAGGGTAGGGGAATGAGTGGCTACACCTTC. Encoded protein: CASSKGRGMSGYTF.

This clone has more than one count but fewer than ten. The chain links TRBV29-1 to TRBJ1-2; 8 bases are a match to TRBD1. The CDR3 runs to 13 residues. The junction had 8 bases not matched to a gene; V was cut back by 7 bases and J by 4 bases. Germline V lookup: CDR1 SQVTM, CDR2 ANQGSEA. CDR3 sequence reads: CSAPQGASYGYTF. The CDR3 DNA reads as TGCAGCGCCCCTCAGGGGGCGAGCTATGGCTACACCTTC.

This rearrangement joins TRBV5-4 to TRBJ2-7; D is perhaps TRBD2 (5 bases). Trimming shortened V by 2 bases and J by 0 bases, and 9 bases separated the two germline ends. Germline lookup yields CDR1 SGHNT and CDR2 YYREEE (reference sequence). This CDR3 is 14 amino acids long. CDR3 in amino acids: CASSFGISSYEQYF. The CDR3 nucleotides are TGTGCCAGCAGCTTCGGGATTAGCTCCTACGAGCAGTACTTC. The full variable domain, its missing parts supplied by reference TRBV5-4 and TRBJ2-7, is ETGVTQSPTHLIKTRGQQVTLRCSSQSGHNTVSWYQQALGQGPQFIFQYYREEENGRGNFPPRFSGLQFPNYSSELNVNALELDDSALYLCASSFGISSYEQYFGPGTRLTVT.

This clone was counted between two and nine times. V and J are TRBV10-3 and TRBJ1-5; no clear D gene. The germline V and J ends were trimmed by 10 bases and 4 bases, with 11 bases remaining between them. Germline V lookup: CDR1 ENHRY, CDR2 SYGVKD. There are 12 residues in the CDR3. The CDR3 sequence is CATAPLNQPQHF. The CDR3 DNA reads as TGTGCCACCGCCCCTTTGAATCAGCCCCAGCATTTT.

This clone was seen more than once but under ten times. The J gene is TRBJ2-6, the V gene TRBV11-1, with D perhaps TRBD2 (5 bases). Germline CDR1 reads SGHAT; CDR2 reads FQDESV (reference sequence). With 1 base removed from V and 4 bases from J, the gap between germline ends came to 14 bases. This CDR3 is built from 17 residues. CDR3 residues: CASSLDISSGGANVLTF. CDR3 sequence (DNA): TGTGCCAGCAGCTTAGATATATCCTCGGGAGGGGCCAACGTCCTGACTTTC. The whole variable domain, filled in from reference TRBV11-1 and TRBJ2-6, reads EAEVAQSPRYKITEKSQAVAFWCDPISGHATLYWYRQILGQGPELLVQFQDESVVDDSQLPKDRFSAERLKGVDSTLKIQPAELGDSAMYLCASSLDISSGGANVLTFGAGSRLTVL.

This clone was seen a few times. The chain uses TRBV30 and TRBJ1-1; D not certain. V was pared by 5 bases and J by 12 bases, with 16 bases between. This CDR3 is built from 11 residues. Looked up from germline, CDR1 is GTSNPN and CDR2 is SVGIG (reference sequence). The CDR3 DNA reads TGTGCCTGGCGTCAGGCGGATGGGCCTTTCTTT. This sequence encodes CAWRQADGPFF.